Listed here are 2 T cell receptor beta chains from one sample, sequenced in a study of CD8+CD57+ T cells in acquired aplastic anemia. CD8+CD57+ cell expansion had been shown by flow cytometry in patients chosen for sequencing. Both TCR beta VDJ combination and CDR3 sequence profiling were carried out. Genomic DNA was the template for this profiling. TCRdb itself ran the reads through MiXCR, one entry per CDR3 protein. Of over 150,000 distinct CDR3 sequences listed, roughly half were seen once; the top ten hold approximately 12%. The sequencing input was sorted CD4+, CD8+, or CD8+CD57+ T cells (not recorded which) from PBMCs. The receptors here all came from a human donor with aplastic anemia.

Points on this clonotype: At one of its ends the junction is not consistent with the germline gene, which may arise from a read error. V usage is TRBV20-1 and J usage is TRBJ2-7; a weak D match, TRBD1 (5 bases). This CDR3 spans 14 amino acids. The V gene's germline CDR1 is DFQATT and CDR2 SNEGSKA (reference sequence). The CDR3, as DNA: TGTAGTGTCGTAGCCCAGGGAATCGGCTACGAGCAGTACTTC. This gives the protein CSVVAQGIGYEQYF.

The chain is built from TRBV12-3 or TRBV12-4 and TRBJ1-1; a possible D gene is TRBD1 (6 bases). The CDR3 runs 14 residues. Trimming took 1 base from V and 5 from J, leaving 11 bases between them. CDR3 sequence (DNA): TGTGCCAGCAGTTTAGTTAGGGGGGGGACTGAAGCTTTCTTT. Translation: CASSLVRGGTEAFF.